Below, 12 T cell receptor beta chains from the same sample are listed, as sequenced in a study of blood T cell repertoires in COVID-19. Method: immunoSEQ multiplex PCR; TCRdb's copy keeps in-frame clones and lacks some. The sample has tens of thousands of clones; about 90% are singletons. The specimen sequenced was peripheral blood. These receptors came from a man in his fifties or sixties with active COVID-19.

This clone was seen only a few times. J is TRBJ2-1 and V is TRBV12-5; D may be TRBD2 (7 bases). Trimming cost V 6 bases and J 8 bases, with 20 bases left between them. CDR1 LGHNT and CDR2 FRNRAP come from the germline V gene. The CDR3 is 15 residues long. CDR3 in amino acids: CASGLRGRGQDEQFF. As DNA, the CDR3 is TGTGCTAGTGGCCTCCGGGGGCGGGGGCAGGATGAGCAGTTCTTC.

The V and J genes are TRBV5-4 and TRBJ1-2; D unclear. CDR3 length: 12 residues. CDR1 is SGHNT, CDR2 YYREEE, per germline (reference sequence). V was shortened by 5 bases and J by 8 bases, with 13 bases between the two germline ends. The CDR3 DNA sequence: TGTGCCAGCAGGGACGGACTATACGGCTACACCTTC. This gives the protein CASRDGLYGYTF. Filled out from reference TRBV5-4 and TRBJ1-2, the complete variable domain reads ETGVTQSPTHLIKTRGQQVTLRCSSQSGHNTVSWYQQALGQGPQFIFQYYREEENGRGNFPPRFSGLQFPNYSSELNVNALELDDSALYLCASRDGLYGYTFGSGTRLTVV.

The chain employs TRBV19 and TRBJ1-3, with no clear D. The CDR3 sequence is 17 residues long. CDR1 and CDR2 from the germline V gene are LNHDA and SQIVND (reference sequence). V was trimmed by 2 bases and J by 0 bases, leaving 14 bases between them. The CDR3 DNA follows: TGTGCCAGTAGTATACCTCAGCGGGTTACCTCTGGAAACACCATATATTTT. The encoded protein is CASSIPQRVTSGNTIYF.

DNA of the CDR3: TGTGCCAGCAGCTTTATGAACCAGGGGTACGAGCAGTACTTC. Its translation: CASSFMNQGYEQYF. The chain carries TRBV5-6 and TRBJ2-7, with D possibly TRBD1 on 6 matching bases. Germline assignment: CDR1 SGHDT and CDR2 YYEEEE. Trimming left V 2 bases short and J 4 bases short, with 13 bases between. This CDR3 has 14 amino acids.

V usage is TRBV27 and J usage is TRBJ1-2; 10 bases map to TRBD1. The junction had 6 bases not matched to a gene; V was cut back by 2 bases and J by 6 bases. CDR1 and CDR2 (germline): MNHEY, SMNVEV (reference sequence). This CDR3 has 15 amino acids. The CDR3 sequence is CASSLDRGTGDGYTF. CDR3 nucleotides: TGTGCCAGCAGTTTAGATCGAGGGACAGGGGATGGCTACACCTTC.

The rearrangement links TRBV7-3 to TRBJ2-1, with a possible D match to TRBD1 (5 bases). Per germline, CDR1 SGHTA and CDR2 FQGTGA. V gave up 5 bases and J gave up 5 bases, with 13 bases separating them. The CDR3 consists of 14 residues. The DNA of the CDR3 is TGTGCCAGCAGCCTAGACAGCCGAGACAATGAGCAGTTCTTC. It yields the protein CASSLDSRDNEQFF.

J is TRBJ2-5 and V is TRBV9; 7 bases fit TRBD1. The CDR3 has 16 amino acids. Germline trimming cut 0 bases from V and 4 bases from J; bases unmatched to any gene: 9. CDR1 and CDR2 (germline): SGDLS, YYNGEE. The CDR3 reads CASSVGDRVLGETQYF. As DNA, the CDR3 is TGTGCCAGCAGCGTAGGAGACAGGGTGTTGGGAGAGACCCAGTACTTC.

The chain joins TRBV6-5 to TRBJ2-7; 7 bases match TRBD1. Germline CDR1 and CDR2: MNHEY and SVGAGI. The CDR3 is made up of 12 amino acids. Unmatched junction bases numbered 3, after V lost 8 bases and J lost 2 bases. The CDR3 DNA sequence: TGTGCCAGCGACAGGGCAACCTACGAGCAGTACTTC. As protein: CASDRATYEQYF.

This clone was seen only once. The chain links TRBV4-1 to TRBJ2-5; tentative D call: TRBD2 (6 bases). CDR1 MGHRA and CDR2 YSYEKL come from the germline V gene. The CDR3 is made up of 15 amino acids. Trimming left V 4 bases short and J 5 bases short, with 17 bases between. The CDR3 coding sequence is TGCGCCAGCAGCCCAAGCCAAGCGGGTAGGGAGACCCAGTACTTC. This sequence encodes CASSPSQAGRETQYF.

This clone was observed a single time. The CDR3: CASSPQEIYTGELFF. DNA of the CDR3: TGTGCCAGCTCACCACAGGAGATCTACACCGGGGAGCTGTTTTTT. The chain has TRBV18 and TRBJ2-2; D unresolved. This CDR3 region has 15 residues. Deletions cut 1 base from V and 3 bases from J, with 9 bases between. CDR1 KGHSH and CDR2 LQKENI come from the germline V gene.

The table lists this clone with a count of one. The rearrangement uses TRBV30 and TRBJ2-7, with TRBD2 identical over 13 bases. The junction had 17 bases not matched to a gene; V was cut back by 2 bases and J by 7 bases. Looked up from germline, CDR1 is GTSNPN and CDR2 is SVGIG (reference sequence). The CDR3 has 18 amino acids. The CDR3 spells CAWSSGRLAGGSKAEQYF. The DNA of the CDR3 is TGTGCCTGGAGTAGCGGTCGACTAGCGGGAGGCTCTAAAGCGGAGCAGTACTTC.

This clone was counted many times. This sequence joins TRBV19 and TRBJ1-6; D gene unclear. This CDR3 region has 15 residues. V shed 3 bases and J shed 0 bases, with 6 bases lying between them. Germline loops: CDR1 LNHDA, CDR2 SQIVND (reference sequence). CDR3 loop: CASSMAASYNSPLHF. DNA of the CDR3: TGTGCCAGTAGTATGGCGGCCTCCTATAATTCACCCCTCCACTTT.